The present entry profiles one T cell receptor beta chain with its context. Antigen specificity is unknown. The data are from a study of blood T cells in healthy people across ages. Study-level findings and limits: One million T cells yielded diversity estimates that were considered underestimates. Percentage of naive T cells showed a strong correlation with TCR beta diversity.

Primed by a sample-barcoded 5' primer and a J-beta primer mix, a second PCR proceeded for 7 to 11 cycles. TCRdb reprocessed the 5' RACE reads with MiXCR, giving one entry per CDR3 protein. Among around 600,000 distinct CDR3 sequences, around 48% were seen once, and the ten largest hold 20% to 25%. Per germline, CDR1 DFQATT and CDR2 SNEGSKA (reference sequence). The CDR3 runs 16 residues. The V end was cut by 4 bases, the J end by 1 base, with 18 bases between. The sequencing sample was made of blood. V usage is TRBV20-1 and J usage is TRBJ2-3; perhaps D is TRBD1 or TRBD2 (6 bases each). The clonotype was recovered from a man older than 75 in good health. The CDR3 region is CSANILRGHGTDTQYF. CDR3 DNA: TGCAGTGCTAATATCCTGCGGGGACACGGCACAGATACGCAGTATTTT.